One and the same sample provided the 3 T cell receptor beta chains below, sequenced in a study of radiotherapy plus CTLA-4 blockade in lung cancer. The assay was immunoSEQ multiplex PCR, and TCRdb's table has in-frame clones only and misses some. This table holds about 90,000 clones, approximately 79% found once. The input for sequencing was peripheral blood, taken from a patient treated with radiotherapy plus ipilimumab. The receptors originated from a human donor with non-small cell lung cancer that progressed on radiotherapy plus ipilimumab.

The rearrangement joins TRBV5-1 to TRBJ1-2; 7 bases fit TRBD1. The CDR3 is 15 amino acids. Losses at the gene ends were 3 bases for V and 3 bases for J; bases not matched to a gene: 8. Germline CDR1 reads SGHRS; CDR2 reads YFSETQ. CDR3 sequence: CASSSFRDRYYGYTF. In DNA, the CDR3 is TGCGCCAGCAGCTCATTCCGGGACAGATACTATGGCTACACCTTC.

The V gene is TRBV7-8, the J gene TRBJ2-5, with TRBD1 as a possible D gene (5 bases). The V end lost 6 bases, the J end lost 4 bases, and 15 bases lay between the germline ends. CDR3 length equals 14 residues. The germline gives CDR1 SGHVS, CDR2 FQNEAQ. CDR3 DNA: TGTGCCAGCAGGCTTGACTCAGGGTCAGAGACCCAGTACTTC. Amino acid sequence: CASRLDSGSETQYF.

This clone appeared once. This chain uses TRBV18 with TRBJ1-5; 8 bases fit TRBD1. Germline-derived CDR1 and CDR2 are KGHSH and LQKENI. The trim removed 5 bases at V and 6 bases at J, leaving 12 bases unmatched. This CDR3 is built from 16 residues. The CDR3 here is CASSADRGSITQPQHF. CDR3 sequence (DNA): TGTGCCAGCTCAGCAGACAGGGGATCAATCACTCAGCCCCAGCATTTT. The full variable domain, in which reference TRBV18 and TRBJ1-5 provide the parts outside the CDR3, is NAGVMQNPRHLVRRRGQEARLRCSPMKGHSHVYWYRQLPEEGLKFMVYLQKENIIDESGMPKERFSAEFPKEGPSILRIQQVVRGDSAAYFCASSADRGSITQPQHFGDGTRLSIL.